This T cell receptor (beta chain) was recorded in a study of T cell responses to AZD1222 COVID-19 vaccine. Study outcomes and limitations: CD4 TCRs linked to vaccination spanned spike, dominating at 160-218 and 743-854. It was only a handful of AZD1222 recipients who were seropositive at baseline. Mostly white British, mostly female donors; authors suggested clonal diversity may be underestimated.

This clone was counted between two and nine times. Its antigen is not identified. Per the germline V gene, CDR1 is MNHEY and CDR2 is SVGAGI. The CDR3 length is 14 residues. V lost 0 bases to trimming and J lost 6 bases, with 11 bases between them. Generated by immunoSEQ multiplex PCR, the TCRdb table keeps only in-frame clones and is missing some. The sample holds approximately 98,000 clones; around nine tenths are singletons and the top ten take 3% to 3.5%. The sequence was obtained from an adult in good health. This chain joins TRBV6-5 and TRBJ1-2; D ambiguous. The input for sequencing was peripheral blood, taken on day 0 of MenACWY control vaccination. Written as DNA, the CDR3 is TGTGCCAGCAGTTACTCGGAGCTACGGGATGGCTACACCTTC. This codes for CASSYSELRDGYTF.